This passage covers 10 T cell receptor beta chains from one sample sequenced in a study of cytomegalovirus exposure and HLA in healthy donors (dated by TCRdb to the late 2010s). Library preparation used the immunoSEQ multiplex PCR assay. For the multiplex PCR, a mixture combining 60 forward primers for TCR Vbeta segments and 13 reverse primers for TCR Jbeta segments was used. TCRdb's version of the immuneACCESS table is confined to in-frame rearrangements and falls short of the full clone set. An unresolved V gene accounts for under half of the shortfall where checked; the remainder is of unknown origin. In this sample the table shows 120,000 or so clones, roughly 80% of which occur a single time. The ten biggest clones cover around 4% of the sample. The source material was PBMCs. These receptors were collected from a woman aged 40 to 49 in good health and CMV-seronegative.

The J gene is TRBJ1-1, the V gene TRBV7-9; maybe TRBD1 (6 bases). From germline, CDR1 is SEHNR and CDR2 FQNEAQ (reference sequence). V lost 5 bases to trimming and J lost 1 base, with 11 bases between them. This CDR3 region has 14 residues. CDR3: CASSAGTKNTEAFF. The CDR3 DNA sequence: TGTGCCAGCAGCGCCGGGACAAAGAACACTGAAGCTTTCTTT.

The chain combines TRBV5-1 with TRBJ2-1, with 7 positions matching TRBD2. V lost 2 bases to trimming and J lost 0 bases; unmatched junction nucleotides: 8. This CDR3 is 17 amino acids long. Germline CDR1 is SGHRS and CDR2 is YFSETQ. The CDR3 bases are TGCGCCAGCAGCTTAACCTCTAGCGGTCACTCCTACAATGAGCAGTTCTTC. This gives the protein CASSLTSSGHSYNEQFF.

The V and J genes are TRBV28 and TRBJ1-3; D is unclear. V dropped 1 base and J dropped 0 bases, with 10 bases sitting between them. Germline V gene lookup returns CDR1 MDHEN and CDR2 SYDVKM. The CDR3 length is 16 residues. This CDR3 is CASSLFGLSSGNTIYF. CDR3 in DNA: TGTGCCAGCAGTTTATTTGGACTGAGCTCTGGAAACACCATATATTTT.

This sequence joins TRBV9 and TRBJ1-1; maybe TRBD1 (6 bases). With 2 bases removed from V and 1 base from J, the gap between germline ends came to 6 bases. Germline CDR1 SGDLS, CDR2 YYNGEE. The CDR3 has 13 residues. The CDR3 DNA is TGTGCCAGCAGCGTCAGGGGGAACACTGAAGCTTTCTTT. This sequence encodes CASSVRGNTEAFF.

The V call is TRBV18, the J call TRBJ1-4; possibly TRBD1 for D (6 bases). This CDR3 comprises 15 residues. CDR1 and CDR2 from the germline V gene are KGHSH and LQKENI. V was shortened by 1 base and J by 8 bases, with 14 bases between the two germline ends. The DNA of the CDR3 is TGTGCCAGCTCACCACAACCAGGGGCCCCAGAAAAACTGTTTTTT. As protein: CASSPQPGAPEKLFF.

The CDR3 DNA reads as TGTGCCAGCAGTGGACAGGGTGGGGGTTGGGATACGCAGTATTTT. Its translation is CASSGQGGGWDTQYF. V gene TRBV6-5 combines with J gene TRBJ2-3; 8 bases are shared with TRBD1. CDR3 length: 15 amino acids. Germline assignment: CDR1 MNHEY and CDR2 SVGAGI. Trimming at V came to 5 bases and at J to 6 bases, leaving 10 bases not matched to a gene.

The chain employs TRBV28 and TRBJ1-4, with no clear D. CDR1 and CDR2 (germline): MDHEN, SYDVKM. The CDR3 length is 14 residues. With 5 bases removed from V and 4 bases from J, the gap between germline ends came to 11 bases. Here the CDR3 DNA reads TGTGCCAGCAGTACCGCCAGGCTTAATGAAAAACTGTTTTTT. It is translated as CASSTARLNEKLFF. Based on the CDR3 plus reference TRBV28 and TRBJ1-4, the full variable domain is DVKVTQSSRYLVKRTGEKVFLECVQDMDHENMFWYRQDPGLGLRLIYFSYDVKMKEKGDIPEGYSVSREKKERFSLILESASTNQTSMYLCASSTARLNEKLFFGSGTQLSVL.

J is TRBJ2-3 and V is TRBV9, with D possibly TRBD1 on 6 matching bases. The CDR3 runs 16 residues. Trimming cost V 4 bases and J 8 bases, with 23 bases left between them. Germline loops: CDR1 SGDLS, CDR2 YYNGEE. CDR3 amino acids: CASSPDPGQLWGTQYF. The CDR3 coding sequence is TGTGCCAGCAGCCCAGACCCTGGACAGCTATGGGGTACGCAGTATTTT.

The CDR3 reads CASSVAGTGSRGYTF. CDR3 DNA sequence: TGTGCCAGCAGCGTAGCCGGGACAGGGTCGCGGGGCTACACCTTC. V is TRBV9 and J is TRBJ1-2, with TRBD1 matching 9 bases. Germline values: CDR1 SGDLS, CDR2 YYNGEE. V was clipped by 0 bases and J by 8 bases; unmatched bases: 8. The CDR3 is 15 amino acids.

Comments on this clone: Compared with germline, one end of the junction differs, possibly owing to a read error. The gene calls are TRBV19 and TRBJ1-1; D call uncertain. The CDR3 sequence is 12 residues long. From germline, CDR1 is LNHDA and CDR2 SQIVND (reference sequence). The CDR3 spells CASSKSPGITVF. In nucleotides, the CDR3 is TGTGCCAGTAGTAAGAGCCCCGGTATCACCGTCTTT.